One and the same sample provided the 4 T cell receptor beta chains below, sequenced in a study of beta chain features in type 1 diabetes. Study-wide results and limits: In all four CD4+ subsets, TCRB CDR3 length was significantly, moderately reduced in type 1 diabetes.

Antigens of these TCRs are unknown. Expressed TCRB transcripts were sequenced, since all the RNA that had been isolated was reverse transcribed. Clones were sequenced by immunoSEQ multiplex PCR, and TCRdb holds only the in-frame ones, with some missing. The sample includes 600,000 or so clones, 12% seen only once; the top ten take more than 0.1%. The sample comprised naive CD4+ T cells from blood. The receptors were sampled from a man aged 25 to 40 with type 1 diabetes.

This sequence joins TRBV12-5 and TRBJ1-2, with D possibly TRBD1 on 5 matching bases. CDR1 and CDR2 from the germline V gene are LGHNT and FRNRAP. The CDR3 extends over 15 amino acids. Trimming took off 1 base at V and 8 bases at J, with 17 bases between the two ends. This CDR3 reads CASGLGPPGSKGYTF. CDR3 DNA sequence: TGTGCTAGTGGTTTGGGCCCCCCAGGGTCGAAGGGCTACACCTTC.

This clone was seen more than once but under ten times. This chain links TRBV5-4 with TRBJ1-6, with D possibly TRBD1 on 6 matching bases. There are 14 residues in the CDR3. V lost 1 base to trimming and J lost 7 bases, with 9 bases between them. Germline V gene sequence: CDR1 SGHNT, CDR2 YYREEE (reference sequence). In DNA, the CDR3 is TGTGCCAGCAGCTTGACAGGGACAAATTCACCCCTCCACTTT. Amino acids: CASSLTGTNSPLHF.

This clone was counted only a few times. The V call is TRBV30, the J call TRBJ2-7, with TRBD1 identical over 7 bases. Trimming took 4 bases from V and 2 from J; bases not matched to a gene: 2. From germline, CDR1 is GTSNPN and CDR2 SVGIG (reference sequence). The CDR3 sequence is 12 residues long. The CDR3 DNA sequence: TGTGCCTGGAACAGGGGAGCCTACGAGCAGTACTTC. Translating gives CAWNRGAYEQYF.

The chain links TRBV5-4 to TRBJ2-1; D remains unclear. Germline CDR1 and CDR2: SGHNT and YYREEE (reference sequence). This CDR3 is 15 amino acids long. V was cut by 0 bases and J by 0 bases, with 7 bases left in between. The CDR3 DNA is TGTGCCAGCAGCTTGGACGCAAACTCCTACAATGAGCAGTTCTTC. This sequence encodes CASSLDANSYNEQFF.